This T cell receptor (beta chain) was captured in a study of shared clonotypes between healthy human individuals. Across the study: Each donor's CD8 memory used one plate, CD8 naive two, each CD4 subset three. Whole-study findings and limits: Larger richness was generally estimated for naive than memory subsets.

From germline, CDR1 is LNHDA and CDR2 SQIVND (reference sequence). Between the trimmed V and J ends, which lost 5 bases and 4 bases, there was a span of 14 bases. This CDR3 spans 14 amino acids. Naive CD8 populations comprised CD45RO-negative cells positively selected for CCR7, excluding terminally differentiated effector memory CD45RA+ cells. Only Caucasian adults living in Nashville, Tennessee made up the donor group. As originally analysed: Without quality scores, immunoSEQ junctional reads could not be filtered like full-length reads. Assay used: immunoSEQ multiplex PCR; TCRdb lists only in-frame clones, some missing. That table is the source of V, J and clone size, and D and trimming were worked out from the DNA. The table records about 2.1 million clones, just over 90% of them present only once. Notes on this clone: Antigen unknown.

The sequence derives from a man aged 18 to 30 in good health. Some clones in this sample may be carry-over from other donors' samples. The source material was naive CD8+ T cells from PBMCs. The chain couples TRBV19 to TRBJ1-1; D is uncertain. In DNA form, the CDR3 reads TGTGCCAGTAGTGCCCCCAGTCTTGGCACTGAAGCTTTCTTT. Amino acid sequence: CASSAPSLGTEAFF.